The clone carrying this TCR beta chain is a singleton in its sample. The source of the sample is a study of OX40 agonist ivuxolimab in advanced cancers. This CDR3 has 17 residues. Clones were sequenced by immunoSEQ multiplex PCR, and TCRdb holds only the in-frame ones, with some missing. This sample has about 99,000 clones; roughly 90% occur once, and the top ten carry 0.25% to 0.35%. This specimen was CD4+ or CD8+ T cells sorted from blood, taken in a trial of the OX40 agonist ivuxolimab. This rearrangement joins TRBV21-1 to TRBJ2-3. TRBV21-1 is an annotated pseudogene. The receptor was isolated from an adult with an advanced solid tumor such as melanoma, head and neck, liver or kidney cancer. In DNA, the CDR3 is TGTGCCAGCAGCAAAGCCTCCCGGGGGCACCGCACAGATACGCAGTATTTT. Protein: CASSKASRGHRTDTQYF.